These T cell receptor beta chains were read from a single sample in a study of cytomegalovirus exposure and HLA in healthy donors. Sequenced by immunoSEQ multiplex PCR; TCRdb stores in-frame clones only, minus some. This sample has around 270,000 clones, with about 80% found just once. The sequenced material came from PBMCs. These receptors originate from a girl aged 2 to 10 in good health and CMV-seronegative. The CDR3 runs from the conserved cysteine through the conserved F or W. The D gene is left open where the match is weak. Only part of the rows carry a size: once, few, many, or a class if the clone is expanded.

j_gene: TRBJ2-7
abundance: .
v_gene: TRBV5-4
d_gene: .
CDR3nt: TGTGCCAGCAGCTTGGACGGGAGTAACGAGCAGTACTTC
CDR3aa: CASSLDGSNEQYF

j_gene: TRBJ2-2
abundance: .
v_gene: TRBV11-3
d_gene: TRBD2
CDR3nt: TGTGCCAGCAGCCCGTCTCGAGCGGGGGGATATACCGGGGAGCTGTTTTTT
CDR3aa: CASSPSRAGGYTGELFF

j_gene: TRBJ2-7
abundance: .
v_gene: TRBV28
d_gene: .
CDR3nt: TGTGCCAGCGGACCTAGCTCCTACGAGCAGTACTTC
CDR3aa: CASGPSSYEQYF

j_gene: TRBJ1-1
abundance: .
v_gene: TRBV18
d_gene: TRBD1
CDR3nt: TGTGCCAGCCGACAGGGGAACACTGAAGCTTTCTTT
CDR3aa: CASRQGNTEAFF

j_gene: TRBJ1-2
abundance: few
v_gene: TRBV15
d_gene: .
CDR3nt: TGTGCCACCAGCAGGGCGGGGGCTTATGGCTACACCTTC
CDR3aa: CATSRAGAYGYTF

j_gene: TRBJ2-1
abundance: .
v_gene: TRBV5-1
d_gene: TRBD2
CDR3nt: TGCGCCAGCAGCTTGGCCCCGGGGGGGACTAGCGGGGGGTCTTCCTACAATGAGCAGTTCTTC
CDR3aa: CASSLAPGGTSGGSSYNEQFF

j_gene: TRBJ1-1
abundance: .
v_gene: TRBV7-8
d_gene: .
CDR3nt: TGTGCCAGCAGCTTCTACAGGGATTTCCCGGTAAACACTGAAGCTTTCTTT
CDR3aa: CASSFYRDFPVNTEAFF

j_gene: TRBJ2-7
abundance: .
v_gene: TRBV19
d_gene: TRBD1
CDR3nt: TGTGCCAGTAGTACCACCCTGACAGGGGCGTACGAGCAGTACTTC
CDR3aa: CASSTTLTGAYEQYF

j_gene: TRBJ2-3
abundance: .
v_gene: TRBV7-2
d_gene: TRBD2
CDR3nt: TGTGCCAGCAGCTTAGGTACTAGCGGGGGAAATACGCAGTATTTT
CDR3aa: CASSLGTSGGNTQYF

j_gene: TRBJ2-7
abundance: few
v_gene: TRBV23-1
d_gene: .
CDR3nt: TGCGCCAGCAGTCGAACTCCGTACGAGCAGTACTTC
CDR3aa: CASSRTPYEQYF

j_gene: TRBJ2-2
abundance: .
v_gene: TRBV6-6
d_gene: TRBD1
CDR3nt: TGTGCCAGCCAGGGACAGTACACCGGGGAGCTGTTTTTT
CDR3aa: CASQGQYTGELFF

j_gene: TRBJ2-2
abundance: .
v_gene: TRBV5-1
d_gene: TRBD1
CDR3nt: TGCGCCAGCAGCAGCCGGGACAGTTTGCGGACCGGGGAGCTGTTTTTT
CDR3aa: CASSSRDSLRTGELFF

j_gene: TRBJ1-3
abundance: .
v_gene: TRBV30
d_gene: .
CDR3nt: TGTGCCTTGGACGGGATCTCTGGAAACACCATATATTTT
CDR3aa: CALDGISGNTIYF

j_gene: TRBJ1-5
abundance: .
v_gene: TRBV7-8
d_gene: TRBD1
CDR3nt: TGTGCCAGCAGCTTACTTGGGGACAGGGGCAATCAGCCCCAGCATTTT
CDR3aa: CASSLLGDRGNQPQHF

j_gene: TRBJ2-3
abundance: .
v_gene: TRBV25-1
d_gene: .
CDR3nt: TGTGCCAGCAGAGACAGGTTCACAGATACGCAGTATTTT
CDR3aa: CASRDRFTDTQYF

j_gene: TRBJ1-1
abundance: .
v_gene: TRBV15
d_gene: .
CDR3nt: TGTGCCACCAGCACGCTAGACCCACCGCTACCGACTTTCTTT
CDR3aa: CATSTLDPPLPTFF

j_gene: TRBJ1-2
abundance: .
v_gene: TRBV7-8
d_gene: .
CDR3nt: TGTGCCAGCAGCCCCCTCCGTCGGGGAGGGGGGCCCTATGGCTACACCTTC
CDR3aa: CASSPLRRGGGPYGYTF

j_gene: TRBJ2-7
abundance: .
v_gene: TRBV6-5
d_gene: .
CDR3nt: TGTGCCAGCAGTTACGGGGAGAGGGGGAGCTCCTACGAGCAGTACTTC
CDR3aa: CASSYGERGSSYEQYF

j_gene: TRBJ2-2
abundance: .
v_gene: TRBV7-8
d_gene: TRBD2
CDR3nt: TGTGCCAGCAGCTTAGGACTAGCGGGAGGGCCGGGGGGGACCGGGGAGCTGTTTTTT
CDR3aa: CASSLGLAGGPGGTGELFF

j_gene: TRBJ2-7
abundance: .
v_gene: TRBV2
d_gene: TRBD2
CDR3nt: TGTGCCAGCAGTGACTGGCTAGCGGGAGGGCCGGGGATAGGGGAGCAGTACTTC
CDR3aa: CASSDWLAGGPGIGEQYF

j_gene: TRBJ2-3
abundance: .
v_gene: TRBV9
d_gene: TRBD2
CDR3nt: TGTGCCAGCAGCTCTAGCGGGGGAGCAAGCACAGATACGCAGTATTTT
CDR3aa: CASSSSGGASTDTQYF

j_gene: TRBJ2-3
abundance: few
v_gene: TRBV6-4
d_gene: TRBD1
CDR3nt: TGTGCCAGCAGTCGCGGGACAGGACCAGATACGCAGTATTTT
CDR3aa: CASSRGTGPDTQYF

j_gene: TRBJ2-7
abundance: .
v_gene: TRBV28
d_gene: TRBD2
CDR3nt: TGTGCCAGCAGTTTAAGAGTAGTAGCGGGAGGCGAGCAGTACTTC
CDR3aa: CASSLRVVAGGEQYF

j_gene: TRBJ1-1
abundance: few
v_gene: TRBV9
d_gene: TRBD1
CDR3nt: TGTGCCAGCAGCGTAGGTGACAGGGCAAACACTGAAGCTTTCTTT
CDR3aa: CASSVGDRANTEAFF

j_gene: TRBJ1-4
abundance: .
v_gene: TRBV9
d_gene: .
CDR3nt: TGTGCCAGCTCAGGAGCGGGTAATGTAGGAAAACTGTTTTTT
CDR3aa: CASSGAGNVGKLFF

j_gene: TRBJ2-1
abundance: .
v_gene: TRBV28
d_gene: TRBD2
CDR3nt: TGTGCCAGCAGTTTAATAGAGCGGGGCTACAATGAGCAGTTCTTC
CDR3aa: CASSLIERGYNEQFF

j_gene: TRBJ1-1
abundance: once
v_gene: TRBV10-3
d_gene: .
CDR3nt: TGTGCCATCAGGACTACCGGGAGAGGCGGGGGGGCCCACTCAGGCACTGAAGCTTTCTTT
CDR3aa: CAIRTTGRGGGAHSGTEAFF

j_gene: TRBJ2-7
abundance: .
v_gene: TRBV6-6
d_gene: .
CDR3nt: TGTGCCAGCAGACAGGGCCCCTACGAGCAGTACTTC
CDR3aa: CASRQGPYEQYF

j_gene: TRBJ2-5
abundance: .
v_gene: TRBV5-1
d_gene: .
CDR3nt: TGCGCCAGCAGCTTGGGACAGGCCGGAGAGACCCAGTACTTC
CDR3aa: CASSLGQAGETQYF

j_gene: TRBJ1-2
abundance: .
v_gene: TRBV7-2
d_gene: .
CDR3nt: TGTGCCAGCAGCCCTCGCGGAGCAGGGGTAGGCGGCTACACCTTC
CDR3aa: CASSPRGAGVGGYTF

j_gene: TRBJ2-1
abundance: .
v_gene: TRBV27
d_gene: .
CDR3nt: TGTGGGGTCGGGATCGGGAATGAGCAGTTCTTC
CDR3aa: CGVGIGNEQFF

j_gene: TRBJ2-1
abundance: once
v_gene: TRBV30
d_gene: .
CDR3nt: TGTGCCTGGAGTGCCTTTCTGGGCCCGTCCTACAATGAGCAGTTCTTC
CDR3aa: CAWSAFLGPSYNEQFF

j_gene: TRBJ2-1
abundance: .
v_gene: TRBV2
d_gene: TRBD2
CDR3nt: TGTGCCAGCAGGGATACTAGCGGGGCCTACAATGAGCAGTTCTTC
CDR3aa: CASRDTSGAYNEQFF

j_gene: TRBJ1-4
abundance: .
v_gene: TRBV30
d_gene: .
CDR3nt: TGTGCCTGGAGTGCACTCCACAAGGTCCAGGGGCGGGCTCGAGAACTGTTTTTT
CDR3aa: CAWSALHKVQGRARELFF

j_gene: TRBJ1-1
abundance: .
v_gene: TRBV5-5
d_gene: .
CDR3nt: TGTGCCAGCAGCTTGCGTTTCTGGAGGTCTGACACTGAAGCTTTCTTT
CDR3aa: CASSLRFWRSDTEAFF

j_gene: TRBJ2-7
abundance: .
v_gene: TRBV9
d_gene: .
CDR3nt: TGTGCCAGCAGCGTAGGAGGCGAGCAGTACTTC
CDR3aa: CASSVGGEQYF

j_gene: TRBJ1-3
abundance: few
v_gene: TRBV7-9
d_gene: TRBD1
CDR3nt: TGTGCCAGCAGCGCTTGGGACAGGGGTTTGATTGCTGGAAACACCATATATTTT
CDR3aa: CASSAWDRGLIAGNTIYF

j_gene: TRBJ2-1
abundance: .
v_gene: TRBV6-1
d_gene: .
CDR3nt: TGTGCCAGCATCATAGGACAAAAAGGGGTGCAGTTCTTC
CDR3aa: CASIIGQKGVQFF

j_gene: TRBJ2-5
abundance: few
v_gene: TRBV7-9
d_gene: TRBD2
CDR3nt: TGTGCCAGCAGCTTATTGGCGGCGGGGGTGGAGACCCAGTACTTC
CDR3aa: CASSLLAAGVETQYF